These 11 T cell receptor beta chains came from one sample sequenced in a study of T cells in Graves' hyperthyroidism and ophthalmopathy. Amplification of TCR beta CDR3 regions used RNA as the template. HTBI primers were the set used in a first-round RT-PCR of the TCR CDR3. TCRdb redid the calling of the multiplex PCR reads with MiXCR, one entry per CDR3 protein. The profile shows about 420,000 distinct CDR3 sequences, roughly an eighth of them singletons. Sequencing input: blood. All receptors derive from a woman younger than 30 with Graves' hyperthyroidism.

This clonotype has ten or more counts. The rearrangement links TRBV6-1 to TRBJ2-7; perhaps TRBD2 as D (6 bases). V was trimmed by 5 bases and J by 0 bases, leaving 14 bases between them. Per germline, CDR1 MNHNS and CDR2 SASEGT. The CDR3 covers 15 residues. The CDR3 coding sequence is TGTGCCAGCAGTCCCCAGGACGGGAGCTCCTACGAGCAGTACTTC. It encodes CASSPQDGSSYEQYF.

V usage is TRBV19 and J usage is TRBJ2-1; possible D gene TRBD1, 6 bases. V was trimmed by 2 bases and J by 7 bases, leaving 15 bases between them. The length of the CDR3 is 15 residues. The V gene's germline CDR1 is LNHDA and CDR2 SQIVND (reference sequence). The CDR3 loop is CASSISSGVQNEQFF. The CDR3, as DNA: TGTGCCAGTAGTATAAGTTCAGGGGTTCAGAATGAGCAGTTCTTC.

This clonotype showed up many times. The chain has TRBV12-5 and TRBJ2-1; D remains unclear. The CDR3 spans 13 residues. V was clipped by 6 bases and J by 0 bases, with 6 bases between them. In germline, CDR1 is LGHNT, CDR2 FRNRAP. CDR3 in DNA: TGTGCTAGTGGGACTGCCTCCTACAATGAGCAGTTCTTC. It specifies CASGTASYNEQFF.

There are a few counts of this clonotype. The rearrangement uses TRBV12-5 and TRBJ2-5; TRBD1 aligns across 7 bases. CDR1 is LGHNT, CDR2 FRNRAP, per germline. The V and J ends lost 5 bases and 4 bases, in that order; junction bases with no gene match: 7. The CDR3 loop spans 14 amino acids. The CDR3 DNA reads TGTGCTAGTGGTACAAGACAGGGATCAGAGACCCAGTACTTC. Its protein product is CASGTRQGSETQYF.

This clonotype was counted at least ten times. The chain joins TRBV3-1 to TRBJ1-1, with D uncertain. CDR3 length: 15 residues. Germline loops: CDR1 LGHDT, CDR2 YNNKEL (reference sequence). Between the trimmed V and J ends, which lost 0 bases and 7 bases, there was a span of 15 bases. The chain's CDR3 is CASSQDYVARDEAFF. CDR3 in DNA: TGTGCCAGCAGCCAAGATTACGTCGCGAGGGATGAAGCTTTCTTT.

This clonotype has at least ten counts. V usage is TRBV3-1 and J usage is TRBJ2-5; either TRBD1 or TRBD2 may fit D (5 bases each). With 6 bases removed from V and 2 bases from J, the gap between germline ends came to 13 bases. Germline V CDR1 and CDR2: LGHDT, YNNKEL (reference sequence). This CDR3 has 14 amino acids. CDR3 sequence: CASSRDLSQETQYF. CDR3 DNA sequence: TGTGCCAGCAGTAGGGACCTAAGTCAAGAGACCCAGTACTTC.

This clonotype was detected many times. V and J are TRBV18 and TRBJ2-7; maybe TRBD1 (7 bases). The CDR3 loop spans 14 amino acids. The germline CDR1 and CDR2 sequences are KGHSH and LQKENI. V lost 3 bases and J 3 bases, leaving 12 bases between the germline ends. The CDR3 bases are TGTGCCAGCTCACCGGGGGGACAGCGCTACGAGCAGTACTTC. Translated, it gives CASSPGGQRYEQYF.

This clonotype has at least ten counts. V gene TRBV12-3 or TRBV12-4 combines with J gene TRBJ1-3; D perhaps matches TRBD1 (5 bases). Trimming removed 6 bases at V and 14 bases at J, with 14 bases between. The CDR3 covers 11 residues. CDR3 in DNA: TGTGCCAGCAGCCTCGGGGGGGTTCTATATTTT. The encoded protein is CASSLGGVLYF.

This clonotype was recorded many times. The V gene is TRBV27, the J gene TRBJ1-5; D gene uncertain. Germline V gives CDR1 MNHEY, CDR2 SMNVEV (reference sequence). Trimming took off 4 bases at V and 2 bases at J, with 9 bases between the two ends. This CDR3 has 14 residues. The CDR3 spells CASSSLSGNQPQHF. The CDR3 DNA sequence: TGTGCCAGCAGTTCCCTTTCGGGCAATCAGCCCCAGCATTTT.

At least ten counts were recorded for this clonotype. The J gene is TRBJ2-5, the V gene TRBV7-9; D possibly corresponds to TRBD2 (6 bases). Germline CDR1 is SEHNR and CDR2 is FQNEAQ (reference sequence). The CDR3 consists of 13 residues. With 7 bases removed from V and 7 bases from J, the gap between germline ends came to 16 bases. The CDR3 protein is CASNPAGPGTQYF. The CDR3 DNA sequence: TGTGCCAGCAACCCCGCGGGACCAGGGACCCAGTACTTC.

This clonotype occurred many times. The chain carries TRBV2 and TRBJ1-1; D ambiguous. This CDR3 comprises 14 residues. Looked up from germline, CDR1 is SNHLY and CDR2 is FYNNEI. V lost 8 bases, J lost 0 bases, and 13 bases lay in between. For the CDR3, the DNA is TGTGCCAGCTCGCGGGCAGAGCTGAACACTGAAGCTTTCTTT. Protein sequence: CASSRAELNTEAFF.